One and the same sample provided the 27 T cell receptor beta chains below, sequenced in a study of T cell responses to AZD1222 COVID-19 vaccine. The repertoire was sequenced with immunoSEQ multiplex PCR; TCRdb's copy has only in-frame clones and lacks some. The table has 120,000 or so clones, around 89% seen once. This material consisted of peripheral blood, taken 28 days after the second AZD1222 dose. These receptors all stem from an adult who received the AZD1222 COVID-19 vaccine.

The chain uses TRBV4-2 and TRBJ2-6, with no clear D. The CDR3 runs to 16 residues. Trimming left V 0 bases short and J 1 base short, with 7 bases between. CDR1 LGHNA and CDR2 YNFKEQ come from the germline V gene. CDR3 residues: CASSQDLGSGANVLTF. The CDR3 DNA sequence: TGTGCCAGCAGCCAAGATTTGGGTTCTGGGGCCAACGTCCTGACTTTC.

Here the CDR3 DNA reads TGTGCCAGTAGTATAGATAGGACGGGGGCGAATTTGGAGACCCAGTACTTC. This codes for CASSIDRTGANLETQYF. This chain uses TRBV19 with TRBJ2-5; D possibly uses TRBD1 or TRBD2 (6 bases each). CDR3 length equals 17 residues. Per germline, CDR1 LNHDA and CDR2 SQIVND (reference sequence). The V end was cut by 0 bases, the J end by 5 bases, with 19 bases between. The variable domain in full, with the rest retrieved from reference TRBV19 and TRBJ2-5, is DGGITQSPKYLFRKEGQNVTLSCEQNLNHDAMYWYRQDPGQGLRLIYYSQIVNDFQKGDIAEGYSVSREKKESFPLTVTSAQKNPTAFYLCASSIDRTGANLETQYFGPGTRLLVL.

This chain uses TRBV6-5 with TRBJ2-1, with D possibly matching TRBD2 (5 bases). Trimming took off 4 bases at V and 6 bases at J, with 10 bases between the two ends. CDR3 size: 13 residues. Germline CDR1 reads MNHEY; CDR2 reads SVGAGI. The CDR3 protein is CASSFLAGNEQFF. Here the CDR3 DNA reads TGTGCCAGCAGTTTTCTAGCTGGCAATGAGCAGTTCTTC.

The CDR3 DNA sequence: TGTGCCAGCAGCGCCAGGGACAGGCCCACTGAAGCTTTCTTT. Translation: CASSARDRPTEAFF. The chain links TRBV9 to TRBJ1-1; TRBD1 agrees at 8 bases. Trimming at V came to 3 bases and at J to 4 bases, leaving 5 bases not matched to a gene. From germline, CDR1 is SGDLS and CDR2 YYNGEE. This CDR3 has 14 amino acids.

This chain joins TRBV20-1 and TRBJ2-3; unclear D gene. The CDR3 runs to 12 residues. The V end lost 3 bases, the J end lost 1 base, and 5 bases lay between the germline ends. CDR1 is DFQATT and CDR2 is SNEGSKA in the germline V gene (reference sequence). The CDR3 here is CSASPGTDTQYF. The CDR3 DNA reads as TGCAGTGCTAGTCCCGGCACAGATACGCAGTATTTT.

The rearrangement uses TRBV5-4 and TRBJ1-1; D not certain. CDR3 length equals 11 residues. CDR1 and CDR2 from the germline V gene are SGHNT and YYREEE (reference sequence). V lost 2 bases and J lost 2, with 1 base in between. CDR3 sequence reads: CASSLNTEAFF. The CDR3 nucleotides are TGTGCCAGCAGCTTAAACACTGAAGCTTTCTTT.

The chain joins TRBV4-1 to TRBJ1-1; D is unresolved. With 2 bases removed from V and 1 base from J, the gap between germline ends came to 8 bases. Per the germline V gene, CDR1 is MGHRA and CDR2 is YSYEKL. This CDR3 has 14 residues. CDR3 in amino acids: CASSQHQKNTEAFF. The CDR3 DNA sequence: TGCGCCAGCAGCCAACATCAAAAGAACACTGAAGCTTTCTTT.

V is TRBV9 and J is TRBJ1-1, with D maybe TRBD1 (6 bases). This CDR3 has 15 residues. Germline V gives CDR1 SGDLS, CDR2 YYNGEE. V lost 3 bases to trimming and J lost 4 bases, with 16 bases between them. CDR3 sequence (DNA): TGTGCCAGCAGCGCCACGAGGGTCAGGGGCACTGAAGCTTTCTTT. Residues: CASSATRVRGTEAFF.

The gene calls are TRBV5-6 and TRBJ2-7; D perhaps matches TRBD2 (6 bases). The CDR3 sequence is 16 residues long. Deletions cut 0 bases from V and 1 base from J, with 14 bases between. Germline CDR1 SGHDT, CDR2 YYEEEE. CDR3 loop: CASSLGAGIRSYEQYF. CDR3 sequence (DNA): TGTGCCAGCAGCTTGGGGGCGGGAATAAGATCCTACGAGCAGTACTTC.

The rearrangement joins TRBV6-5 to TRBJ1-1; D is perhaps TRBD1 (6 bases). Germline V gene sequence: CDR1 MNHEY, CDR2 SVGAGI. The CDR3 length is 14 residues. V was cut by 0 bases and J by 4 bases, with 9 bases left in between. CDR3 bases: TGTGCCAGCAGTTACTCGGGGGGCCGCACTGAAGCTTTCTTT. Residues: CASSYSGGRTEAFF.

This chain uses TRBV12-3 or TRBV12-4 with TRBJ2-7, with D uncertain. V gave up 1 base and J gave up 5 bases, with 9 bases separating them. This CDR3 has 13 amino acids. The CDR3 nucleotides are TGTGCCAGCAGTTTAGGGCAGGTTAACGAGCAGTACTTC. It specifies CASSLGQVNEQYF.

This sequence joins TRBV27 and TRBJ1-2, with D perhaps matching TRBD1 (6 bases). The CDR3 covers 14 residues. Germline lookup yields CDR1 MNHEY and CDR2 SMNVEV (reference sequence). Deletions cut 6 bases from V and 1 base from J, with 12 bases between. The CDR3 DNA sequence: TGTGCCAGCAGAAGGGGGGGAATTAACTATGGCTACACCTTC. Protein sequence: CASRRGGINYGYTF.

This chain joins TRBV19 and TRBJ2-1; D not resolved. In germline, CDR1 is LNHDA, CDR2 SQIVND (reference sequence). Trimming shortened V by 5 bases and J by 3 bases, and 2 bases separated the two germline ends. The CDR3 covers 11 residues. The CDR3 DNA sequence: TGTGCCAGTAGTGACTACAATGAGCAGTTCTTC. Amino acids: CASSDYNEQFF.

The chain couples TRBV24-1 to TRBJ2-7; D is perhaps TRBD1 or TRBD2 (5 bases each). Germline V CDR1 and CDR2: KGHDR, SFDVKD. The CDR3 totals 16 residues. V lost 1 base and J 2 bases, leaving 14 bases between the germline ends. The CDR3 reads CATSDFGGRTTYEQYF. CDR3 nucleotide sequence: TGTGCCACCAGTGATTTTGGGGGACGGACGACCTACGAGCAGTACTTC.

The gene calls are TRBV5-5 and TRBJ2-7; D unresolved. CDR1 is SGHKS and CDR2 is YYEKEE in the germline V gene (reference sequence). The V end was cut by 1 base, the J end by 3 bases, with 5 bases between. CDR3 length: 12 amino acids. The CDR3 sequence is CASSLFDYEQYF. CDR3 in DNA: TGTGCCAGCAGCTTGTTCGACTACGAGCAGTACTTC.

The V and J genes are TRBV9 and TRBJ2-7; D is perhaps TRBD2 (6 bases). The CDR3 consists of 14 residues. V dropped 4 bases and J dropped 5 bases, with 16 bases sitting between them. Germline assignment: CDR1 SGDLS and CDR2 YYNGEE. CDR3 DNA: TGTGCCAGCAGCACACGCCCCGGAGGGGACGAGCAGTACTTC. This gives the protein CASSTRPGGDEQYF.

This chain uses TRBV6-5 with TRBJ1-5, with a weak D call TRBD1 (5 bases). Trimming left V 6 bases short and J 6 bases short, with 9 bases between. Germline lookup yields CDR1 MNHEY and CDR2 SVGAGI. The CDR3 runs to 12 residues. Written as DNA, the CDR3 is TGTGCCAGCAGAGAGGGGACTCAGCCCCAGCATTTT. This codes for CASREGTQPQHF.

The chain recombines TRBV27 with TRBJ1-1; TRBD1 is a possible D gene (5 bases). Germline assignment: CDR1 MNHEY and CDR2 SMNVEV (reference sequence). This CDR3 has 14 amino acids. Between the trimmed V and J ends, which lost 5 bases and 7 bases, there was a span of 17 bases. The CDR3 here is CASSPNGGLVEAFF. The DNA of the CDR3 is TGTGCCAGCAGTCCGAACGGGGGTTTGGTTGAAGCTTTCTTT.

The chain employs TRBV9 and TRBJ2-7, with TRBD1 identical over 9 bases. From germline, CDR1 is SGDLS and CDR2 YYNGEE. J was trimmed by 2 bases and V by 3 bases; bases with no gene match: 3. This CDR3 spans 14 amino acids. CDR3 nucleotides: TGTGCCAGCAGCGACCGGACAGGGGCCTACGAGCAGTACTTC. This encodes CASSDRTGAYEQYF.

The chain is built from TRBV5-1 and TRBJ1-5; tentative D call: TRBD1 (5 bases). Trimming shortened V by 1 base and J by 6 bases, and 8 bases separated the two germline ends. The CDR3 spans 13 residues. Germline V gene lookup returns CDR1 SGHRS and CDR2 YFSETQ. Here the CDR3 reads CASSLYGGQPQHF. CDR3 DNA sequence: TGCGCCAGCAGCTTGTACGGGGGTCAGCCCCAGCATTTT.

The chain employs TRBV27 and TRBJ2-7, with TRBD2 identical over 15 bases. The CDR3 has 15 residues. Germline CDR1 and CDR2: MNHEY and SMNVEV (reference sequence). Trimming cost V 6 bases and J 5 bases; bases outside gene matches: 5. CDR3: CASSGTSGRTHEQYF. The CDR3 nucleotides are TGTGCCAGCAGCGGGACTAGCGGGAGGACCCACGAGCAGTACTTC.

The chain combines TRBV5-6 with TRBJ2-7; tentatively, D is TRBD2 (6 bases). V lost 2 bases and J 2 bases, leaving 14 bases between the germline ends. The CDR3 extends over 15 amino acids. The germline V gene encodes CDR1 SGHDT and CDR2 YYEEEE. The DNA for the CDR3 is TGTGCCAGCAGCTTCCGGGGGAGTGGCCCCTACGAGCAGTACTTC. It yields the protein CASSFRGSGPYEQYF.

The chain uses TRBV18 and TRBJ2-3; 10 nucleotides agree with TRBD2. Unmatched junction bases numbered 10, after V lost 4 bases and J lost 6 bases. There are 16 residues in the CDR3. Germline values: CDR1 KGHSH, CDR2 LQKENI. CDR3 region: CASSRNLAGASDTQYF. CDR3 nucleotides: TGTGCCAGCTCACGGAACCTAGCGGGAGCAAGTGATACGCAGTATTTT.

This chain joins TRBV19 and TRBJ2-5; the D gene is possibly TRBD2 (6 bases). Germline loops: CDR1 LNHDA, CDR2 SQIVND (reference sequence). The CDR3 consists of 15 residues. The V end was cut by 0 bases, the J end by 10 bases, with 18 bases between. As DNA, the CDR3 is TGTGCCAGTAGTATAGATCAGGAGGGGTTCGGGGACCAGTACTTC. Protein: CASSIDQEGFGDQYF.

This chain connects TRBV30 to TRBJ2-1; 8 bases match TRBD2. The germline V gene has CDR1 GTSNPN and CDR2 SVGIG (reference sequence). This CDR3 comprises 15 residues. Trimming at V came to 2 bases and at J to 2 bases, leaving 5 bases not matched to a gene. The CDR3 reads CAWSSLAVTYNEQFF. CDR3 DNA sequence: TGTGCCTGGAGTTCACTAGCGGTTACCTACAATGAGCAGTTCTTC.

V usage is TRBV10-1 and J usage is TRBJ1-1, with 10 bases fitting TRBD1. The CDR3 totals 18 residues. V shed 1 base and J 0 bases; nucleotides not matched to a gene: 8. The germline CDR1 and CDR2 sequences are WNHNN and SYGVQD (reference sequence). This CDR3 reads CASSEYTGTGAMNTEAFF. The CDR3 nucleotides are TGCGCCAGCAGTGAGTATACCGGGACAGGGGCCATGAACACTGAAGCTTTCTTT.

The chain uses TRBV28 and TRBJ1-2, with D tentatively TRBD1 (5 bases). CDR3 length: 15 residues. Germline CDR1 MDHEN, CDR2 SYDVKM. The V gene lost 6 bases and the J gene lost 5 bases, with 19 bases spanning the gap. The CDR3 here is CASSRAGSEGYGYTF. CDR3 coding DNA: TGTGCCAGCAGCAGGGCAGGCTCAGAGGGATATGGCTACACCTTC.